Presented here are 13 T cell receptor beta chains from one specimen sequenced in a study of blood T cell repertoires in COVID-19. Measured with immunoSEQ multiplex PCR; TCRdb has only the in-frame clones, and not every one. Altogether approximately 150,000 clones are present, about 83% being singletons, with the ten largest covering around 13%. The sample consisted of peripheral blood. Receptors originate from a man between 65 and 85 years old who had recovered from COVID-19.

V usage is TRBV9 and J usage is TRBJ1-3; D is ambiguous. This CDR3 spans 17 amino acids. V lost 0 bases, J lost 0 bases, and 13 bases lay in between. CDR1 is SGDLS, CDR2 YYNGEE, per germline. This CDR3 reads CASSVVIRPSSGNTIYF. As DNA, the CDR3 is TGTGCCAGCAGCGTAGTAATCCGTCCCAGCTCTGGAAACACCATATATTTT.

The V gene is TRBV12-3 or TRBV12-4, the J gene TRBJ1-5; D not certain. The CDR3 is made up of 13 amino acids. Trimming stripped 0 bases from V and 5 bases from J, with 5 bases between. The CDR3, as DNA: TGTGCCAGCAGTTTAGCGAGGGATCAGCCCCAGCATTTT. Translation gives CASSLARDQPQHF.

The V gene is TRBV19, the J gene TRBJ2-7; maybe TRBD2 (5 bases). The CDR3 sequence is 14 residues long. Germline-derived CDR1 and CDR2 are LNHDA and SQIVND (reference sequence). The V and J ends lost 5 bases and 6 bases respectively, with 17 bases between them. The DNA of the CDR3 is TGTGCCAGTAGTCCCACCGGACTGGCTCGCGAGCAGTACTTC. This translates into CASSPTGLAREQYF.

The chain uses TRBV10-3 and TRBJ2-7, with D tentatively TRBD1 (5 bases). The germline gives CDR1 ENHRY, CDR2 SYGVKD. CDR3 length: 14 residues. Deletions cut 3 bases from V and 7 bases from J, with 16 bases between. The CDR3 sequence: CAISDSTASGEQYF. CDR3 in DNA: TGTGCCATCAGTGATTCGACAGCCTCAGGGGAGCAGTACTTC.

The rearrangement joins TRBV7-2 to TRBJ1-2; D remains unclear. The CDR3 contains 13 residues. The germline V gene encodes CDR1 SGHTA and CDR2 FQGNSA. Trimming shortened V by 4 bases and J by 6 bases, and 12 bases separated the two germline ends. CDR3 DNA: TGTGCCAGCAGCTCCTATGTTCAGGATGGCTACACCTTC. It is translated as CASSSYVQDGYTF.

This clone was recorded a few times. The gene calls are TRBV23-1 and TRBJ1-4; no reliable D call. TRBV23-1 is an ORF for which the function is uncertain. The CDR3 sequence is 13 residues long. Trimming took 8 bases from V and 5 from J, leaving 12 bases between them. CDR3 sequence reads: CASYAGLNEKLFF. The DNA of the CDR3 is TGCGCCAGCTATGCTGGGCTAAATGAAAAACTGTTTTTT.

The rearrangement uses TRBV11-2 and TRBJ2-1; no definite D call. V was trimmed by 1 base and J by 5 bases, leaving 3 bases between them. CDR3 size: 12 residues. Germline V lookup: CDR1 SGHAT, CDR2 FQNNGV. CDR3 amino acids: CASSLVNNEQFF. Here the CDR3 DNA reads TGTGCCAGCAGCTTAGTCAACAATGAGCAGTTCTTC.

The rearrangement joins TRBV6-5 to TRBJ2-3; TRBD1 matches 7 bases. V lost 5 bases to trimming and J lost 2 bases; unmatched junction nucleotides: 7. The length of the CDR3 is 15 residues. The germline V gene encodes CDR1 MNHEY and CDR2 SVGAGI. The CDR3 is CASSRSTGLTDTQYF. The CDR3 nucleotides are TGTGCCAGCAGTCGCTCGACAGGGCTCACAGATACGCAGTATTTT.

The CDR3 DNA follows: TGTGCCAGCAGTTTCGGACAAGAGTCCTACGAGCAGTACTTC. Encoded protein: CASSFGQESYEQYF. The V gene is TRBV27, the J gene TRBJ2-7; tentative D call: TRBD1 (5 bases). The V gene lost 3 bases and the J gene lost 1 base, with 10 bases spanning the gap. The CDR3 length is 14 residues. From germline, CDR1 is MNHEY and CDR2 SMNVEV (reference sequence).

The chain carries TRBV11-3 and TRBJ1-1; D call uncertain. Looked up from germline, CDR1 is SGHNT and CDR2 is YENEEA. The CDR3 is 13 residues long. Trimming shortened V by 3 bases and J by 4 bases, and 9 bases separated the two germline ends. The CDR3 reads CASSLSPSTEAFF. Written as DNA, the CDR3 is TGTGCCAGCAGCTTGTCCCCATCCACTGAAGCTTTCTTT.

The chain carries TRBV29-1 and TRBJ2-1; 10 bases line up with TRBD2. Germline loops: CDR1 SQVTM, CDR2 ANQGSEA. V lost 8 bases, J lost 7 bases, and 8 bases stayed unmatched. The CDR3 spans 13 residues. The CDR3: CSLGASGSNEQFF. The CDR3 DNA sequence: TGCAGCCTGGGGGCTAGCGGGAGTAATGAGCAGTTCTTC.

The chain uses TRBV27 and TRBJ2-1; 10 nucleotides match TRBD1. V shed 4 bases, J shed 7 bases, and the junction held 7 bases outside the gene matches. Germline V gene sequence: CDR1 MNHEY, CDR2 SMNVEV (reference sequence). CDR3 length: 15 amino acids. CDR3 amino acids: CASSSWGQGWNEQFF. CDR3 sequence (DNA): TGTGCCAGCAGTTCGTGGGGACAGGGGTGGAATGAGCAGTTCTTC.

CDR3 amino acids: CASDSPQRGYTF. Here the CDR3 DNA reads TGTGCCAGTGACAGTCCCCAGCGAGGCTACACCTTC. The chain has TRBV27 and TRBJ1-2, with D perhaps matching TRBD1 (5 bases). This CDR3 has 12 amino acids. Germline values: CDR1 MNHEY, CDR2 SMNVEV (reference sequence). Between the trimmed V and J ends, which lost 9 bases and 8 bases, there was a span of 16 bases.